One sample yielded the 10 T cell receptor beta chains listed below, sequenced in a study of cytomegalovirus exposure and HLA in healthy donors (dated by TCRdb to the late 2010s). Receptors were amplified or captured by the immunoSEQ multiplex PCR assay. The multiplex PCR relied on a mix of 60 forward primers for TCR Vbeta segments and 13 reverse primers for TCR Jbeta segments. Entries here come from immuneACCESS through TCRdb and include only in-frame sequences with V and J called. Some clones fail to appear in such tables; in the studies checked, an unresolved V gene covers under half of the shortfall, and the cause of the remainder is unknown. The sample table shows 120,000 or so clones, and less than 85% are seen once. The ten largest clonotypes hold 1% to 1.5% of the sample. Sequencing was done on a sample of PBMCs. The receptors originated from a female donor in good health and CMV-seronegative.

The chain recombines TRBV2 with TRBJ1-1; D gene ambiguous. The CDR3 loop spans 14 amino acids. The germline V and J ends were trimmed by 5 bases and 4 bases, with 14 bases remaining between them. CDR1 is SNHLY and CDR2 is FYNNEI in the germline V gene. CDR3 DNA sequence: TGTGCCAGCAGTCGGGAGGCCCGAGGCACTGAAGCTTTCTTT. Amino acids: CASSREARGTEAFF. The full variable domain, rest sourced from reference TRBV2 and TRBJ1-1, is EPEVTQTPSHQVTQMGQEVILRCVPISNHLYFYWYRQILGQKVEFLVSFYNNEISEKSEIFDDQFSVERPDGSNFTLKIRSTKLEDSAMYFCASSREARGTEAFFGQGTRLTVV.

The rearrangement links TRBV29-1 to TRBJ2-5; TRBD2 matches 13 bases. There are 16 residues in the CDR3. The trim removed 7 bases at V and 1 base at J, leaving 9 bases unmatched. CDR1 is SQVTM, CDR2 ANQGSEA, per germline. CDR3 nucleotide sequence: TGCAGCGGATTCGGACTAGCGGGGGCCTTCCAAGAGACCCAGTACTTC. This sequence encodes CSGFGLAGAFQETQYF.

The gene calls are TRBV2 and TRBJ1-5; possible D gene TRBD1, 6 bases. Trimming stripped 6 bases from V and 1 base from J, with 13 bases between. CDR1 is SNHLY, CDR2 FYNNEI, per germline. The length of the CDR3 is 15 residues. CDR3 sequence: CASSQGPQSNQPQHF. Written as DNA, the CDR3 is TGTGCCAGCAGCCAGGGGCCTCAGAGCAATCAGCCCCAGCATTTT. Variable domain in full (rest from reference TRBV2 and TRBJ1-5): EPEVTQTPSHQVTQMGQEVILRCVPISNHLYFYWYRQILGQKVEFLVSFYNNEISEKSEIFDDQFSVERPDGSNFTLKIRSTKLEDSAMYFCASSQGPQSNQPQHFGDGTRLSIL.

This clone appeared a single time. This CDR3 is CASSAGDRYGYTF. In DNA form, the CDR3 reads TGTGCCAGCAGTGCAGGGGATAGGTATGGCTACACCTTC. The rearrangement joins TRBV2 to TRBJ1-2, with D tentatively TRBD1 (6 bases). Germline V gene sequence: CDR1 SNHLY, CDR2 FYNNEI. Trimming took off 4 bases at V and 5 bases at J, with 11 bases between the two ends. This CDR3 is 13 amino acids long.

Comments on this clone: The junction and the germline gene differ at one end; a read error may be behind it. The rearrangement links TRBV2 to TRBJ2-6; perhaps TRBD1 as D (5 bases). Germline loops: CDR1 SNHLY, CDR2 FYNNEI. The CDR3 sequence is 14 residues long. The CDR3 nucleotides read TGTGCCAGCCACGTATCATCTGGGGCCAACGGCCTGACTTTC. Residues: CASHVSSGANGLTF.

The CDR3 loop is CASSFRGNQPQHF. CDR3 coding DNA: TGTGCCAGCAGCTTCCGGGGTAATCAGCCCCAGCATTTT. The chain combines TRBV6-5 with TRBJ1-5; unclear D gene. Germline lookup yields CDR1 MNHEY and CDR2 SVGAGI. Trimming shortened V by 6 bases and J by 4 bases, and 10 bases separated the two germline ends. The CDR3 is made up of 13 amino acids.

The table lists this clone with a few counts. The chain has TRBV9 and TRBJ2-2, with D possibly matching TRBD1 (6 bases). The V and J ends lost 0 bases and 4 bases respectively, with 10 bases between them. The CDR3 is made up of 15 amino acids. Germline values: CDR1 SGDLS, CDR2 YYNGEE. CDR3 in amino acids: CASSVDRVATGELFF. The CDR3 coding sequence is TGTGCCAGCAGCGTAGACAGGGTGGCCACCGGGGAGCTGTTTTTT. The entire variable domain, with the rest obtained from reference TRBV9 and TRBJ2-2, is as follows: DSGVTQTPKHLITATGQRVTLRCSPRSGDLSVYWYQQSLDQGLQFLIQYYNGEERAKGNILERFSAQQFPDLHSELNLSSLELGDSALYFCASSVDRVATGELFFGEGSRLTVL.

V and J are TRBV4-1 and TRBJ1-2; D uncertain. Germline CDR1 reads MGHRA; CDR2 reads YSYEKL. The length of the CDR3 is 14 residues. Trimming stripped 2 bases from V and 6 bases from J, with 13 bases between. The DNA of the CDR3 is TGCGCCAGCAGCCAATCCGTTGGGCGGGATGGCTACACCTTC. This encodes CASSQSVGRDGYTF.

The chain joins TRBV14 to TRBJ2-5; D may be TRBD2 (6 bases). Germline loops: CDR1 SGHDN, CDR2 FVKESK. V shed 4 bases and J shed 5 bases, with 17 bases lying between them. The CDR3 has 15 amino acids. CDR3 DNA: TGTGCCAGCAGCCCGAGGGACCGCCGGGGGGAGACCCAGTACTTC. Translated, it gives CASSPRDRRGETQYF.

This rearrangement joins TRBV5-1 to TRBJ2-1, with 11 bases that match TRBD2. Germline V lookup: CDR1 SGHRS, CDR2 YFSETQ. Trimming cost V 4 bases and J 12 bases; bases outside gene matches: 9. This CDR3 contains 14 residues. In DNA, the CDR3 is TGCGCCAGCAGCCCCCCGGGACTAGCGGTCGGGCAGTTCTTC. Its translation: CASSPPGLAVGQFF. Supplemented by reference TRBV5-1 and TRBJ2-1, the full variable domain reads KAGVTQTPRYLIKTRGQQVTLSCSPISGHRSVSWYQQTPGQGLQFLFEYFSETQRNKGNFPGRFSGRQFSNSRSEMNVSTLELGDSALYLCASSPPGLAVGQFFGPGTRLTVL.